Below are 9 T cell receptor beta chains sequenced from a single sample in a study of T-cell reconstitution after alpha-beta-depleted transplantation in children. Preparing the TCRbeta library involved the use of unique molecular identifiers. TCRdb fed the PCR reads into MiXCR, producing one record per CDR3 protein. Found here are 250,000 or so distinct CDR3 sequences, roughly 8.2% of them singletons; the top ten hold approximately 6.3%. The sample in question was PBMCs, mostly from graft donor cells, obtained 180 days after TCRalphabeta/CD19-depleted stem cell transplant. These receptors all stem from a male patient between 10 and 17 years old who had a stem cell transplant for acute lymphoblastic leukemia, so the T cells may come from the graft donor.

This clonotype occurred many times. This chain uses TRBV5-1 with TRBJ2-7, with unresolved D. The ends were cut back, 0 bases at V and 2 bases at J, with 12 bases in the middle. CDR1 is SGHRS and CDR2 is YFSETQ in the germline V gene. This CDR3 contains 15 residues. The CDR3 DNA reads as TGCGCCAGCAGCTTGGCCTGGGATCCCACCTACGAGCAGTACTTC. Translation gives CASSLAWDPTYEQYF.

This clonotype was observed many times. The V gene is TRBV4-3, the J gene TRBJ2-7; no clear D. Per the germline V gene, CDR1 is LGHNA and CDR2 is YSLEER. V gave up 4 bases and J gave up 3 bases, with 10 bases separating them. The CDR3 sequence is 13 residues long. Here the CDR3 reads CASSPSRHYEQYF. The CDR3 DNA sequence: TGCGCCAGCAGCCCCAGTCGACACTACGAGCAGTACTTC.

This clonotype was detected many times. CDR3 bases: TGTGCCAGCAGCCAAGCACGAAATCAGTACTTC. Translated: CASSQARNQYF. This chain joins TRBV3-1 and TRBJ2-4; D uncertain. Trimming removed 1 base from V and 12 bases from J, with 7 bases in between. CDR3 size: 11 residues. Germline V gene sequence: CDR1 LGHDT, CDR2 YNNKEL (reference sequence).

This clonotype was picked up many times. The rearrangement joins TRBV4-1 to TRBJ1-1; D not certain. The germline V and J ends were trimmed by 1 base and 5 bases, with 14 bases remaining between them. Germline loops: CDR1 MGHRA, CDR2 YSYEKL. The CDR3 has 15 residues. The CDR3 is CASSQGIRAGTEAFF. In DNA form, the CDR3 reads TGCGCCAGCAGCCAAGGTATACGGGCCGGGACTGAAGCTTTCTTT.

The table lists this clonotype with many counts. The rearrangement uses TRBV7-9 and TRBJ2-2, with D possibly TRBD2 on 5 matching bases. Trimming left V 5 bases short and J 6 bases short, with 16 bases between. In germline, CDR1 is SEHNR, CDR2 FQNEAQ (reference sequence). This CDR3 is built from 15 residues. CDR3 amino acids: CASSPRTVEAGELFF. The CDR3 bases are TGTGCCAGCAGCCCCCGGACCGTGGAGGCCGGGGAGCTGTTTTTT.

This clonotype occurred many times. This chain joins TRBV2 and TRBJ2-7; 9 positions match TRBD1. With V trimmed by 0 bases and J by 5 bases, 5 bases remained unmatched. Germline assignment: CDR1 SNHLY and CDR2 FYNNEI. This CDR3 region has 15 residues. The CDR3: CASSEAYRGQNEQYF. CDR3 sequence (DNA): TGTGCCAGCAGTGAAGCCTACAGGGGGCAGAACGAGCAGTACTTC.

This clonotype was picked up many times. The rearrangement joins TRBV12-3 or TRBV12-4 to TRBJ2-5; 8 bases align to TRBD2. CDR3 length: 15 residues. Losses at the gene ends were 5 bases for V and 1 base for J; bases not matched to a gene: 6. CDR3 DNA sequence: TGTGCCAGCAGTCCCTCCGGGGGGGGCCAAGAGACCCAGTACTTC. Amino acids: CASSPSGGGQETQYF.

This clonotype occurred many times. The chain joins TRBV6-5 to TRBJ2-3; 7 bases align to TRBD1. V was clipped by 4 bases and J by 6 bases; unmatched bases: 7. CDR1 and CDR2 (germline): MNHEY, SVGAGI. This CDR3 spans 14 amino acids. CDR3 in DNA: TGTGCCAGCAGTTTCCGGGACAGAACGGATACGCAGTATTTT. Amino acids: CASSFRDRTDTQYF.

This clonotype was counted ten times or more. This chain links TRBV3-1 with TRBJ1-5; no firm D call. The CDR3 covers 16 residues. Germline CDR1 LGHDT, CDR2 YNNKEL (reference sequence). With 1 base removed from V and 0 bases from J, the gap between germline ends came to 10 bases. CDR3 amino acids: CASSQGGIYSNQPQHF. In DNA, the CDR3 is TGTGCCAGCAGCCAAGGAGGGATCTATAGCAATCAGCCCCAGCATTTT.